Below are 4 T cell receptor beta chains sequenced from a single sample in a study of cytomegalovirus exposure and HLA in healthy donors. TCRdb keeps only in-frame clones here, not all; method: immunoSEQ multiplex PCR. The sample holds some 350,000 clones, approximately 86% seen once. Sequencing was carried out using PBMCs. The receptor source for this set is a woman aged 30 to 39 in good health and CMV-seropositive.

The sample holds one count of this clone. The genes are TRBV27 and TRBJ1-5, with TRBD1 as a possible D gene (6 bases). V dropped 6 bases and J dropped 6 bases, with 15 bases sitting between them. From germline, CDR1 is MNHEY and CDR2 SMNVEV (reference sequence). The CDR3 loop spans 14 amino acids. CDR3 sequence (DNA): TGTGCCAGCAGGAGCTACCGGGGGGCTCAGCCCCAGCATTTT. Its protein is CASRSYRGAQPQHF.

The gene calls are TRBV29-1 and TRBJ2-1; D not certain. Germline-derived CDR1 and CDR2 are SQVTM and ANQGSEA. Trimming took off 5 bases at V and 7 bases at J, with 6 bases between the two ends. The CDR3 extends over 10 amino acids. The CDR3 coding sequence is TGCAGCGTTAGGGATAATGAGCAGTTCTTC. Protein product: CSVRDNEQFF.

The rearrangement joins TRBV27 to TRBJ2-1, with 7 bases aligning to TRBD2. J was trimmed by 5 bases and V by 5 bases; bases with no gene match: 9. Germline CDR1 and CDR2: MNHEY and SMNVEV (reference sequence). There are 15 residues in the CDR3. The CDR3, as DNA: TGTGCCAGCAGTCCCTCCGGGACTATTCACAATGAGCAGTTCTTC. Translated, it gives CASSPSGTIHNEQFF.

The CDR3 coding sequence is TGTGCCAGCAGTCGTGGGGGGGGCTCTGGGGCCAACGTCCTGACTTTC. It translates to CASSRGGGSGANVLTF. The chain has TRBV28 and TRBJ2-6; 7 bases map to TRBD2. With 5 bases clipped from V and 0 bases from J, the junction kept 4 bases outside the gene matches. Germline CDR1 is MDHEN and CDR2 is SYDVKM. CDR3 length equals 16 residues.